This T cell receptor (beta chain) comes out of a study of blood T cell repertoires in COVID-19. Overall study context: The origin of the acute and convalescent COVID-19 samples was the United States, Italy and Spain. PBMCs, B-cell-depleted T cells, or T cells provided the cDNA or gDNA that made up the material.

Seattle researchers signed up patients amid active infection and tracked them longitudinally. In the authors' methods: Amplification of reference gene primers was used by the study to estimate nucleated cell counts. Clones were read by immunoSEQ multiplex PCR, and TCRdb kept only the in-frame ones, dropping some. V, J and clone size are those of that table, while D and trimming were read from the DNA. The sample records 250,000 to 300,000 clones, 65% to 90% being singletons. CDR1 is SEHNR and CDR2 is FQNEAQ in the germline V gene (reference sequence). This CDR3 has 17 residues. V lost 5 bases, J lost 5 bases, and 17 bases stayed unmatched.

This TCR was recovered from a woman in her sixties or seventies with COVID-19, enrolled during active disease. Input material: peripheral blood. The rearrangement uses TRBV7-9 and TRBJ1-1, with TRBD1 identical over 7 bases. As DNA, the CDR3 is TGTGCCAGCAGCATCAATCCCTTAGACAGGGTGGAAACTGAAGCTTTCTTT. Translating gives CASSINPLDRVETEAFF.